Following are 2 T cell receptor beta chains from one sample sequenced in a study of blood T cell repertoires in COVID-19. Data came from immunoSEQ multiplex PCR; TCRdb stores just in-frame clones and leaves some out. The sample holds over 250,000 clones, 88% seen once. Sequencing input: PBMCs or T cells enriched from blood (not recorded which). All receptors derive from an older woman in a cohort exposed to, infected with or recovered from COVID-19 (not recorded which).

The chain joins TRBV5-1 to TRBJ2-3; D gene unclear. Germline CDR1 and CDR2: SGHRS and YFSETQ. This CDR3 region has 13 residues. V gave up 0 bases and J gave up 6 bases, with 8 bases separating them. The CDR3 nucleotides read TGCGCCAGCAGCTTGGTGGTTGCGGATACGCAGTATTTT. Its translation: CASSLVVADTQYF.

This chain links TRBV6-5 with TRBJ2-2; tentatively, D is TRBD1 (6 bases). CDR3 length: 15 amino acids. Trimming cost V 2 bases and J 7 bases, with 14 bases left between them. CDR1 and CDR2 (germline): MNHEY, SVGAGI. CDR3 sequence (DNA): TGTGCCAGCAGTTACACAGGGAACTACTACGGGGAGCTGTTTTTT. Encoded protein: CASSYTGNYYGELFF.